A selection of T cell receptor beta chains follows, all from one sample in a study of Ad26.COV2.S vaccination and SARS-CoV-2 variants. TCRdb keeps only in-frame clones here, not all; method: immunoSEQ multiplex PCR. The sample records about 250,000 clones, 70% to 90% being singletons. Sequencing used peripheral blood, obtained in a trial of Ad26.COV2.S vaccine versus placebo. Source of these receptors: a person aged 18-65 years who received the Ad26.COV2.S COVID-19 vaccine or a placebo. CDR3s leave out the opening cysteine and the closing phenylalanine or tryptophan. Each record gives: CDR3 protein, V gene.

CDR3aa: ASSVGHRNTGELF
v_gene: TRBV9

CDR3aa: SARDLDGNQPQH
v_gene: TRBV29-1

CDR3aa: ASSLGRINEKLF
v_gene: TRBV5-8

CDR3aa: ASSYGTPGDNEQF
v_gene: TRBV6-5

CDR3aa: ASRSDQGTDTQY
v_gene: TRBV6-5

CDR3aa: ASSHGAWTQY
v_gene: TRBV14

CDR3aa: ASSVEVTEAF
v_gene: TRBV2

CDR3aa: ASGLQGRTEAF
v_gene: TRBV3-1/TRBV3-2

CDR3aa: ASSAPNRGDGEQF
v_gene: TRBV5-1

CDR3aa: ASSFMQGSYEQY
v_gene: TRBV7-9

CDR3aa: ASSSLPVIRGKAF
v_gene: TRBV27

CDR3aa: ASSFQGTYEQY
v_gene: TRBV13

CDR3aa: ASREDLNTEAF
v_gene: TRBV5-5

CDR3aa: ASTLRGAPSDEQF
v_gene: TRBV6-5

CDR3aa: ASSVYVQSSGNTIY
v_gene: TRBV9

CDR3aa: ASSELTEKDEQF
v_gene: TRBV2

CDR3aa: ASSHTTSNEQF
v_gene: TRBV4-1

CDR3aa: ASSFTQGLGETQY
v_gene: TRBV7-6

CDR3aa: ASSFQQGGNTEAF
v_gene: TRBV5-6

CDR3aa: ASSLNRGAEAF
v_gene: TRBV27

CDR3aa: ASSDRAGQPQH
v_gene: TRBV3-1/TRBV3-2

CDR3aa: AWSPGGLEQY
v_gene: TRBV30

CDR3aa: ASSQEKGPDTQY
v_gene: TRBV4-2

CDR3aa: ASSFTGGSEKLF
v_gene: TRBV28

CDR3aa: ASSLAAGRAF
v_gene: TRBV12-3/TRBV12-4

CDR3aa: ASSPTLRPGRILSGANVLT
v_gene: TRBV4-1

CDR3aa: ASSPSGRGHYGYT
v_gene: TRBV19

CDR3aa: ASSTDTGGSPLH
v_gene: TRBV19

CDR3aa: ASSFLQGTNTEAF
v_gene: TRBV7-8

CDR3aa: ASSLAGVGETQY
v_gene: TRBV13

CDR3aa: ASSHSYDRWGYT
v_gene: TRBV13

CDR3aa: ASSHGQGSEQY
v_gene: TRBV5-6

CDR3aa: ASKKAVGYT
v_gene: TRBV12-3/TRBV12-4

CDR3aa: ASSQDRGGQPQH
v_gene: TRBV3-1/TRBV3-2

CDR3aa: ASSLTAGAHEQY
v_gene: TRBV4-2

CDR3aa: ASSPLAGLNTGELF
v_gene: TRBV14

CDR3aa: ASSLGQTYEQY
v_gene: TRBV12-3/TRBV12-4

CDR3aa: ASSYTQGQTFGPQH
v_gene: TRBV6-6

CDR3aa: ASRDQGLYSNQPQH
v_gene: TRBV19

CDR3aa: AWSVKGGSFYGYT
v_gene: TRBV30

CDR3aa: AIGSPLGLADSYNEQF
v_gene: TRBV10-3

CDR3aa: ASSNTRGNEQF
v_gene: TRBV11-2

CDR3aa: ASSSYVRGEPQH
v_gene: TRBV6-5

CDR3aa: ASSQGGQMYTEAF
v_gene: TRBV2

CDR3aa: ASSLLDRANSPLH
v_gene: TRBV3-1/TRBV3-2